This TCR beta chain was sequenced in a study of human T cells and chemical hapten exposure. TCRdb reprocessed the RACE reads via MiXCR and lists one record per CDR3 protein. The table has fewer than 400,000 distinct CDR3 sequences, approximately 6.9% seen once. The sample holds a few counts of this clonotype. The CDR3 contains 13 residues. Germline CDR1 is SGHAT and CDR2 is FQNNGV. V was clipped by 5 bases and J by 4 bases, with 11 bases between them. Time point described: patch test 1, 2 weeks after DPC sensitization. Treatment of the sample: therapeutic diphenylcyclopropenone sensitization with weekly scalp DPC.

This clonotype was obtained from a woman under 30 with alopecia areata. Some clones in this sample may be carry-over from other donors' samples. The genes are TRBV11-2 and TRBJ1-1; the D gene is possibly TRBD1 (5 bases). The sequenced sample was whole blood, obtained in connection with sensitization to the hapten diphenylcyclopropenone (DPC). DNA for the CDR3: TGTGCCAGCAGCGGCCGGGGCCCCACTGAAGCTTTCTTT. Translating gives CASSGRGPTEAFF.